This T cell receptor (beta chain) originates from a study of T cell changes during pregnancy in multiple sclerosis (dated by TCRdb to about 2019). In terms of the full investigation: In women with multiple sclerosis, the researchers looked at how the T cell repertoire shifted as pregnancy progressed.

CDR1 and CDR2, per the germline V gene, are MGHRA and YSYEKL. The cysteine opens and the phenylalanine closes a CDR3 of 14 amino acids. Only CDR3 DNA remains: 42 bases, in frame from the first base. The junction carries 13 bases between V and J, which are trimmed by 5 bases and 3 bases respectively. Receptor amplification or capture employed the immunoSEQ multiplex PCR assay. TCRdb provides this immuneACCESS table in a form limited to in-frame rearrangements. Some clones are lacking; in checked studies, under half of them reflect an unresolved V gene, and why the rest are absent is not known. The sample records 65,000 to 90,000 clones, roughly 92% of which are singletons. The ten largest clones add up to about 2.3% of the sample. Concerning this clone: Its binding antigen is unknown. Per-base qualities were not stored, and no clone one base away is much larger.

The source of this sequence is a female donor with multiple sclerosis, enrolled in a pregnancy study. The chain employs TRBV4-1 and TRBJ1-2; confidence is insufficient to name the D gene. Sequencing was performed on peripheral blood, taken before pregnancy. Here is the DNA: TGCGCCAGCAGCGCAGCCCACGGGGACTATGGCTACACCTTC. Translated, this gives CASSAAHGDYGYTF.